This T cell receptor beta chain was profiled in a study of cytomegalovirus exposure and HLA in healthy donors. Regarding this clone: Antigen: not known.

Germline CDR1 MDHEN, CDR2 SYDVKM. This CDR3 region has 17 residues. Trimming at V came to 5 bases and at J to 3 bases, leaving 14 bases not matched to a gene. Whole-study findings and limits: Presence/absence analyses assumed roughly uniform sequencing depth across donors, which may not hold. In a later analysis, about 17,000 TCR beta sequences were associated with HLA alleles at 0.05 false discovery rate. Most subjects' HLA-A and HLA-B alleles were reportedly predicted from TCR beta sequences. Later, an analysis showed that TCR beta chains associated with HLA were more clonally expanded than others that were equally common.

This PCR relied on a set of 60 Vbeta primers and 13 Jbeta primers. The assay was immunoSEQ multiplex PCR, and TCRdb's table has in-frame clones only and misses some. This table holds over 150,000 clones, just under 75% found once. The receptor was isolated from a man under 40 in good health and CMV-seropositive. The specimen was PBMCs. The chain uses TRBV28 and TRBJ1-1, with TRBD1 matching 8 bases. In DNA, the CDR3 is TGTGCCAGCAGTCTAACCGTAGGGACAGGCGGTTACACTGAAGCTTTCTTT. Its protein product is CASSLTVGTGGYTEAFF.